The 30 T cell receptor beta chains given below trace back to one sample, sequenced in a study of blood T cells in healthy people across ages. A sample-barcoded 5' primer and a J-beta primer mix were used in a second PCR of roughly 7 to 11 cycles. TCRdb re-called the 5' RACE reads through MiXCR, storing one row per CDR3 protein. The sample lists hundreds of thousands of distinct CDR3 sequences; about 30% were seen once. Sequenced input: blood. These receptors were obtained from a woman aged 80 or over in good health.

This clonotype was seen at least ten times. The chain carries TRBV20-1 and TRBJ2-6, with no clear D. The CDR3 contains 12 residues. V gave up 3 bases and J gave up 3 bases, with 3 bases separating them. In germline, CDR1 is DFQATT, CDR2 SNEGSKA (reference sequence). This chain's CDR3 is CSASYGANVLTF. The DNA of the CDR3 is TGCAGTGCTAGTTATGGGGCCAACGTCCTGACTTTC.

The V call is TRBV6-2 or TRBV6-3, the J call TRBJ1-2, with a tentative D call TRBD1 (5 bases). The V end was cut by 2 bases, the J end by 6 bases, with 7 bases between. The CDR3 totals 12 residues. CDR1 and CDR2 (germline): MNHEY, SVGEGT. DNA for the CDR3: TGTGCCAGCAGTTACCAGGGTAATGGCTACACCTTC. Translating it yields CASSYQGNGYTF.

Comments on this clonotype: A much larger clone differs by one base, so this may be a read error. This chain joins TRBV20-1 and TRBJ1-2; possible D gene TRBD1, 5 bases. In germline, CDR1 is DFQATT, CDR2 SNEGSKA (reference sequence). Trimming took 3 bases from V and 2 from J, leaving 13 bases between them. The CDR3 is 14 residues long. The CDR3 DNA follows: TGCAGTGCTAGTATGTCGGGGGGAAACTATGGCTACACCTTC. Encoded protein: CSASMSGGNYGYTF.

About this clonotype: A much more abundant neighbour one base away suggests this may be a read error. The V call is TRBV29-1, the J call TRBJ1-2; no clear D. This CDR3 is 12 amino acids long. Per germline, CDR1 SQVTM and CDR2 ANQGSEA. CDR3 sequence: CGVEVTEYGYTF. The CDR3 DNA sequence: TGCGGCGTTGAGGTCACGGAATATGGCTACACCTTC.

V usage is TRBV5-6 and J usage is TRBJ1-1; the match to TRBD1 covers 7 bases. From germline, CDR1 is SGHDT and CDR2 YYEEEE. The junction had 4 bases not matched to a gene; V was cut back by 0 bases and J by 2 bases. This CDR3 contains 15 residues. CDR3 sequence: CASSLDSGGNTEAFF. The CDR3 coding sequence is TGTGCCAGCAGCTTGGATTCAGGGGGTAACACTGAAGCTTTCTTT.

This clonotype has at least ten counts. The chain combines TRBV7-2 with TRBJ1-5; maybe TRBD1 (5 bases). V was shortened by 1 base and J by 7 bases, with 11 bases between the two germline ends. The CDR3 spans 14 residues. Germline loops: CDR1 SGHTA, CDR2 FQGNSA. The CDR3 region is CASSLDRGSQPQHF. CDR3 nucleotides: TGTGCCAGCAGCTTAGATAGGGGTTCGCAGCCCCAGCATTTT.

This clonotype was detected ten times or more. CDR3 nucleotides: TGTGCCAGCAGCCCCAAAGGGACAGGGAATGAAAAACTGTTTTTT. Translating gives CASSPKGTGNEKLFF. The V gene is TRBV11-2, the J gene TRBJ1-4; the match to TRBD1 covers 9 bases. V dropped 5 bases and J dropped 5; count of bases not matched to a gene: 6. Germline V CDR1 and CDR2: SGHAT, FQNNGV. The length of the CDR3 is 15 residues.

This clonotype showed up just a few times. DNA for the CDR3: TGTGCCAGCAGCTTGGCTTCTACCGGAGGAACCCAGTACTTC. Translation: CASSLASTGGTQYF. The rearrangement uses TRBV5-4 and TRBJ2-5; weak D call: TRBD2 (5 bases). The CDR3 has 14 amino acids. Germline V CDR1 and CDR2: SGHNT, YYREEE (reference sequence). Between the trimmed V and J ends, which lost 0 bases and 8 bases, there was a span of 14 bases.

This clonotype showed up many times. The chain employs TRBV20-1 and TRBJ2-7; tentatively, D is TRBD1 (6 bases). The CDR3 has 15 amino acids. Per the germline V gene, CDR1 is DFQATT and CDR2 is SNEGSKA (reference sequence). The germline V and J ends were trimmed by 2 bases and 2 bases, with 16 bases remaining between them. The CDR3 DNA sequence: TGCAGTGCTAGACGTCCCGGGACACAAACCTACGAGCAGTACTTC. Its protein product is CSARRPGTQTYEQYF.

This clonotype was found many times. V gene TRBV18 combines with J gene TRBJ1-2; D is possibly TRBD1 (5 bases). CDR1 and CDR2 from the germline V gene are KGHSH and LQKENI. Trimming took off 5 bases at V and 1 base at J, with 8 bases between the two ends. The CDR3 is 13 amino acids. The CDR3 DNA reads as TGTGCCAGCTCAACTCAGGGTAACTATGGCTACACCTTC. As protein: CASSTQGNYGYTF.

This clonotype appeared many times. The chain is built from TRBV6-2 or TRBV6-3 and TRBJ1-2, with D maybe TRBD1 (5 bases). V was shortened by 0 bases and J by 3 bases, with 8 bases between the two germline ends. This CDR3 has 14 amino acids. The germline V gene has CDR1 MNHEY and CDR2 SVGEGT. The CDR3 bases are TGTGCCAGCAGTTACTCGAGGGACGACTATGGCTACACCTTC. It specifies CASSYSRDDYGYTF.

This clonotype was observed at least ten times. The rearrangement uses TRBV20-1 and TRBJ2-7; tentatively, D is TRBD1 or TRBD2 (5 bases each). Between the trimmed V and J ends, which lost 4 bases and 0 bases, there was a span of 10 bases. The CDR3 has 13 residues. CDR1 is DFQATT and CDR2 is SNEGSKA in the germline V gene (reference sequence). The CDR3 nucleotides read TGCAGTGCTATTCCAGGGAGCTCCTACGAGCAGTACTTC. Amino acid sequence: CSAIPGSSYEQYF.

In regard to this clonotype: This may be a read error: a much more frequent sequence differs by one nucleotide. CDR3 in DNA: TGTGCCAGCAGTGGGGACTTTGGCTCCTACGAGCAGTACTTC. Its translation: CASSGDFGSYEQYF. The chain joins TRBV2 to TRBJ2-7; D may be TRBD2 (6 bases). The CDR3 contains 14 residues. V lost 4 bases and J lost 0, with 10 bases in between. Germline CDR1 SNHLY, CDR2 FYNNEI.

This clonotype was recorded a few times. Given a much more abundant clone one base away, this may be a read error. The chain employs TRBV6-2 or TRBV6-3 and TRBJ1-2, with D perhaps TRBD1 (6 bases). The CDR3 is made up of 14 amino acids. The germline gives CDR1 MNHEY, CDR2 SVGEGT. The CDR3 nucleotides are TGTGCCAGCAGGTACTTCCGGACAGACTATGGCTACACCTTC. The encoded protein is CASRYFRTDYGYTF.

The DNA of the CDR3 is TGTGCCAGCAGTGTCAGTGACGGACAACGCACAGATACGCAGTATTTT. It translates to CASSVSDGQRTDTQYF. The gene calls are TRBV6-1 and TRBJ2-3; D is perhaps TRBD1 (5 bases). CDR1 is MNHNS and CDR2 is SASEGT in the germline V gene. Trimming pared 4 bases from V and 1 base from J, leaving 15 bases between. There are 16 residues in the CDR3.

With respect to this clonotype: With a much larger clone just one base away, this may be a read error. The chain combines TRBV30 with TRBJ2-7, with D possibly matching TRBD1 (6 bases). The CDR3 length is 13 residues. Germline V gene sequence: CDR1 GTSNPN, CDR2 SVGIG (reference sequence). The CDR3, as DNA: TGTGCCTTGACAGGACACGAGCTGGACGAGCGGTACTTC. Translated: CALTGHELDERYF.

This clonotype was picked up a small number of times. The J gene is TRBJ1-5, the V gene TRBV15, with D tentatively TRBD1 (5 bases). The CDR3 is 13 amino acids. The V gene's germline CDR1 is LNHNV and CDR2 YYDKDF (reference sequence). The V and J ends lost 8 bases and 4 bases respectively, with 12 bases between them. CDR3 nucleotides: TGTGCCACCCGACAGACCCATAATCAGCCCCAGCATTTT. This encodes CATRQTHNQPQHF.

The sample holds a few counts of this clonotype. The chain has TRBV27 and TRBJ1-1; 8 bases are a match to TRBD1. This CDR3 region has 14 residues. After removal of 6 bases from V and 5 bases from J, the junction contained 8 bases not matched to a gene. Germline CDR1 is MNHEY and CDR2 is SMNVEV (reference sequence). DNA for the CDR3: TGTGCCAGCAGGATACAGGGGGAAGGGACTGAAGCTTTCTTT. Its protein product is CASRIQGEGTEAFF.

This clonotype showed up just a few times. This may arise from a read error, as a much more abundant clone is one base away. The chain has TRBV24-1 and TRBJ2-1, with 13 nucleotides matching TRBD2. The J call could be wrong; TRBJ2-7 is a better fit for the DNA end. CDR1 KGHDR and CDR2 SFDVKD come from the germline V gene. The CDR3 has 20 amino acids. The CDR3 loop reads CATSDPVGTSGDSSYNEQYF. As DNA, the CDR3 is TGTGCCACCAGTGATCCTGTAGGGACTAGCGGGGACAGCTCCTACAATGAGCAGTACTTC.

This clonotype was observed many times. V usage is TRBV5-6 and J usage is TRBJ2-1; 8 nucleotides agree with TRBD2. There are 16 residues in the CDR3. Germline V gene lookup returns CDR1 SGHDT and CDR2 YYEEEE. With V trimmed by 5 bases and J by 0 bases, 7 bases remained unmatched. This chain's CDR3 is CASRRAGDPSYNEQFF. CDR3 in DNA: TGTGCCAGCAGGCGAGCGGGGGACCCCTCCTACAATGAGCAGTTCTTC. The complete variable domain, with remaining parts taken from reference TRBV5-6 and TRBJ2-1, reads DAGVTQSPTHLIKTRGQQVTLRCSPKSGHDTVSWYQQALGQGPQFIFQYYEEEERQRGNFPDRFSGHQFPNYSSELNVNALLLGDSALYLCASRRAGDPSYNEQFFGPGTRLTVL.

This chain links TRBV20-1 with TRBJ2-7; D possibly corresponds to TRBD1 (6 bases). Trimming left V 2 bases short and J 4 bases short, with 15 bases between. The CDR3 is 14 residues long. Germline CDR1 and CDR2: DFQATT and SNEGSKA (reference sequence). The chain's CDR3 is CSARPLDRSYEQYF. The DNA of the CDR3 is TGCAGTGCTAGACCCCTGGACAGATCTTACGAGCAGTACTTC.

At least ten counts were recorded for this clonotype. V and J are TRBV5-1 and TRBJ2-7; 8 bases agree with TRBD1. The CDR3 is 14 amino acids. CDR1 SGHRS and CDR2 YFSETQ come from the germline V gene. V lost 7 bases to trimming and J lost 2 bases; unmatched junction nucleotides: 8. Written as DNA, the CDR3 is TGCGCCAGCGCCCCTACAGGGGGAACCTACGAGCAGTACTTC. Encoded protein: CASAPTGGTYEQYF.

V gene TRBV6-4 combines with J gene TRBJ2-3; D gene uncertain. The germline V gene encodes CDR1 MRHNA and CDR2 SNTAGT. This CDR3 contains 14 residues. Deletions cut 2 bases from V and 2 bases from J, with 8 bases between. The CDR3 reads CASSDGLATDTQYF. The CDR3, as DNA: TGTGCCAGCAGTGACGGGCTCGCCACAGATACGCAGTATTTT.

This clonotype was found a few times. The chain combines TRBV28 with TRBJ1-4; no definite D call. Trimming pared 3 bases from V and 6 bases from J, leaving 11 bases between. Germline V CDR1 and CDR2: MDHEN, SYDVKM. The CDR3 consists of 14 residues. The CDR3 protein is CASSLITDHEKLFF. The DNA for the CDR3 is TGTGCCAGCAGTTTGATAACCGACCATGAAAAACTGTTTTTT.

This clonotype occurred many times. V gene TRBV7-2 combines with J gene TRBJ1-2; TRBD1 matches 7 bases. The J segment lost 6 bases and the V segment lost 7 bases, leaving 14 bases of the junction unmatched. This CDR3 spans 15 amino acids. CDR1 is SGHTA and CDR2 is FQGNSA in the germline V gene. The CDR3 nucleotides are TGTGCCAGCAACACGTATGCAGGGGGGGAGGATGGCTACACCTTC. This translates into CASNTYAGGEDGYTF.

The chain's CDR3 is CASSFRTGNKQYF. CDR3 sequence (DNA): TGCGCCAGCAGCTTCCGGACAGGCAATAAGCAGTACTTC. This chain links TRBV5-1 with TRBJ2-7, with TRBD1 matching over 7 bases. V lost 2 bases, J lost 8 bases, and 7 bases stayed unmatched. Germline V gives CDR1 SGHRS, CDR2 YFSETQ. This CDR3 contains 13 residues.

This chain uses TRBV19 with TRBJ1-1; 7 bases agree with TRBD1. The J segment lost 5 bases and the V segment lost 6 bases, leaving 6 bases of the junction unmatched. This CDR3 has 13 residues. Germline-derived CDR1 and CDR2 are LNHDA and SQIVND (reference sequence). CDR3 residues: CASRITGETEAFF. The DNA for the CDR3 is TGTGCCAGTAGGATTACAGGGGAAACTGAAGCTTTCTTT.

The chain combines TRBV21-1 with TRBJ1-5; TRBD1 is taken as the D call from the table, unchecked against the DNA. TRBV21-1 is a recognized pseudogene. This CDR3 is 17 amino acids long. CDR3 nucleotides: TGTGCCAGCAGCCTAAAGGTCGCAGGGAAAAGCAATCAGCCCCAGCATTTT. Encoded protein: CASSLKVAGKSNQPQHF.

This clonotype was recorded many times. The rearrangement links TRBV19 to TRBJ2-7, with D perhaps matching TRBD1 (6 bases). Deletions cut 6 bases from V and 2 bases from J, with 14 bases between. The CDR3 extends over 14 amino acids. Germline V gene sequence: CDR1 LNHDA, CDR2 SQIVND (reference sequence). The CDR3 is CASRQGDDTYEQYF. CDR3 coding DNA: TGTGCCAGTAGACAGGGTGACGATACCTACGAGCAGTACTTC.

This clonotype has at least ten counts. This chain joins TRBV6-5 and TRBJ2-7, with TRBD2 identical over 7 bases. Germline CDR1 and CDR2: MNHEY and SVGAGI. The CDR3 loop spans 13 amino acids. J lost 7 bases, V lost 0 bases, and 3 bases had no gene match. DNA of the CDR3: TGTGCCAGCAGTTACTCGGTGGGGGGGGAGCAGTACTTC. This codes for CASSYSVGGEQYF.